This paragraph covers one T cell receptor beta chain sequence. Its antigen target is currently unknown. Base qualities are not at hand, and no much larger clone is one base apart. The data were taken from a study of graft-versus-host responses after intestinal transplantation (dated by TCRdb to the early 2020s). Turning to the overall study: Recipients received multivisceral, liver-intestinal, or isolated intestinal transplants. All recipients received anti-thymocyte globulin induction followed by maintenance tacrolimus and steroids for around three years. Graft-versus-host and host-versus-graft alloreactive T cell clones were tracked in the graft, circulation and bone marrow after intestinal transplantation using bulk TCR-beta CDR3 sequencing. To identify alloreactive clones, pre-transplant mixed lymphocyte reaction products were sequenced and compared with unstimulated pre-transplant donor and recipient T cells. The cohort enrolled 24 intestinal transplant recipients, one of whom was a retransplant, and a few patients without pretransplant specimens were excluded. Donor T cell macrochimerism was defined as a peak of at least 4% donor T cells among recipient peripheral blood mononuclear cells. Samples from three later patients were sequenced in-house on an Illumina MiSeq with MiXCR processing rather than by the commercial service. On the study overall, not on this receptor specifically: Peak levels of circulating GvH clones were associated with declines in HvG clones early after transplant. GvH clones were found in recipient bone marrow, and some of the GvH clones appeared earlier in ileal mucosa or blood, which is consistent with an intestinal mucosal origin. Conclusions were limited by the relatively low number and heterogeneity of intestinal transplant patients. Patients with donor T cell macrochimerism had high GvH to HvG T cell clonal ratios in their allografts.

The method behind the library was the immunoSEQ multiplex PCR assay. For most patients, genomic DNA was isolated with the Qiagen DNeasy Blood and Tissue Kit and sent frozen to Adaptive Biotechnologies for TCR sequencing. High-throughput TCR-beta CDR3 sequencing of genomic DNA from most patients was performed by Adaptive Biotechnologies. Per the original workflow: Adaptive's ImmunoSEQ software supplied the TCR sequencing data for roughly 17 patients, while MiXCR and VDJtools were used to process a few other patients. To correct CD4 versus CD8 sorting errors, sequences present in both subsets at a frequency ratio below 5:1 were removed. Because the origin of CDR3 nucleotide sequences shared between donor and recipient could not be assigned, those sequences were removed. To count as alloreactive, a clone needed at least 2-fold expansion over unstimulated cells and a minimum CFSE-low frequency of 0.002% (template counts) or 0.001% (read counts). Clones were considered mappable if detected in sequenced pre-transplant spleen, lymph node, or MLR CFSE-low populations of the donor or recipient. Cumulative frequency of alloreactive clones was calculated as a percentage of all sequences weighted by copy number. In TCRdb, the immuneACCESS table is reduced to in-frame sequences with V and J assigned. These tables do not hold every clone; where another copy was compared, an unresolved V gene accounts for under half, and the others remain unexplained. D and trimming come from the DNA, and the V and J calls and clone size come from that table. The sample table contains under 140,000 clones; only one count was recorded for around 93% of them. The ten biggest clones cover 0.4% to 0.55% of the sample.

CDR3 length: 14 amino acids, cysteine to phenylalanine. Only the CDR3 region is kept as DNA, spanning 42 bases read in frame from base 1. CDR1 SGHVS and CDR2 FQNEAQ were looked up in the germline V gene. The V and J ends are trimmed by 5 bases and 4 bases, leaving 11 bases between them. What this sample's time point label stands for: cells obtained before transplantation from donor or recipient. CD3+CD4+ and CD3+CD8+ populations were FACS-sorted from unstimulated pre-transplant donor and recipient cells taken from spleen or lymph nodes. The rearrangement joined TRBV7-8 to TRBJ2-2, with the D gene uncertain. Sequenced material: unstimulated CD8+ T cells sorted from spleen or lymph node cells, taken before intestinal transplant. The clonotype comes from a human donor who received an intestinal transplant. At the DNA level, the sequence is TGTGCCAGCAGCCCCCGATGGACCACCGGGGAGCTGTTTTTT. Its product reads: CASSPRWTTGELFF.